This T cell receptor (beta chain) was documented in a study of cytomegalovirus exposure and HLA in healthy donors. Note on this clone: Its antigen is currently unknown.

Broader study findings: Specificity for CMV antigens was confirmed in vitro for a few of the CMV-associated chains. TCR beta sequences reportedly predicted the HLA-A and HLA-B alleles of most subjects accurately.

PCR primers comprised 60 Vbeta and 13 Jbeta primers. Some clones are missing from TCRdb's copy, which holds only in-frame ones; the method was immunoSEQ multiplex PCR. The repertoire holds 55,000 to 70,000 clones, more than 70% seen once, with around 6% in the top ten. Healthy people donating bone marrow made up the donors. The CDR3 contains 16 residues. The V gene end was trimmed by 2 bases and the J gene end by 7 bases; junction bases not matched to a gene: 12. Germline CDR1 SGHTA, CDR2 FQGTGA. Material for sequencing was PBMCs. The chain carries TRBV7-3 and TRBJ2-7, with 9 bases that match TRBD2. This sequence originates from a male donor in good health and CMV-seronegative. In nucleotides, the CDR3 is TGTGCCAGCAGCTTAGGTAGCGGGGGCGACCTACGAGAGCAGTACTTC. Its protein is CASSLGSGGDLREQYF.